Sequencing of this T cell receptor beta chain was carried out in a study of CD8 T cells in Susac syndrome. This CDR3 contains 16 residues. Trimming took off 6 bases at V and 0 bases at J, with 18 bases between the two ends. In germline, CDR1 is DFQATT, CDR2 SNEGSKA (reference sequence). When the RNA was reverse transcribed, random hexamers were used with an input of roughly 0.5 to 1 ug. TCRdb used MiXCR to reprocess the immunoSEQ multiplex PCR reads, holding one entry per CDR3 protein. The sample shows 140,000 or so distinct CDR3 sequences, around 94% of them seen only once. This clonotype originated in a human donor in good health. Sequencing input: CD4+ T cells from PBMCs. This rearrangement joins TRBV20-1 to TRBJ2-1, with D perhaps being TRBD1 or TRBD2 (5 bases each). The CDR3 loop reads CSARRGAGSSYNEQFF. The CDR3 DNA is TGCAGTGCCCGCCGAGGGGCAGGGAGCTCCTACAATGAGCAGTTCTTC.